Sequencing of this TCR beta chain was carried out in a study of blood T cells in healthy people across ages. General observations from the study: Estimates based on one million T cells were treated as lower bounds.

As concerns this clonotype: Its antigen remains unknown.

The CDR3 is 15 residues long. CDR1 and CDR2 from the germline V gene are MNHEY and SMNVEV (reference sequence). Together with a sample-barcoded 5' primer, a J-beta primer mix was included in a second PCR lasting about 6 to 12 cycles. A single record per CDR3 protein comes from TCRdb applying MiXCR to the 5' RACE reads. The sample has over 1,200,000 distinct CDR3 sequences, 45% to 70% seen once. J is TRBJ2-5 and V is TRBV27; D is perhaps TRBD2 (5 bases). Judging by the DNA end, TRBJ2-7 fits better; the J call may be wrong. Sequencing used blood. The origin of this receptor is a man aged 18 to 29 in good health. As DNA, the CDR3 is TGTGCCAGCAGAGTAGGGAGTATGGGGACCTACGAGCAGTACTTC. Amino acids: CASRVGSMGTYEQYF.